These T cell receptor beta chains were read from a single sample in a study of cytomegalovirus exposure and HLA in healthy donors. Sequencing was performed with immunoSEQ multiplex PCR; in TCRdb, only in-frame clones are kept and a portion is missing. The repertoire holds some 150,000 clones, around 80% seen once, with around 4% in the top ten. The sequenced material came from PBMCs. The receptors were sampled from a man aged 40-55 years in good health and CMV-seronegative. Both conserved end residues are part of each CDR3. The order of the fields is clone size, D gene, J gene, V gene, CDR3 protein, CDR3 DNA. A D gene is named only where the DNA matches it firmly. Clone size is given for some rows only: seen once, a few or many times, or a class if the clone is expanded.

clone_size: NA
d_call: TRBD2
j_call: TRBJ2-3
v_call: TRBV19
cdr3_aa: CASSEPGLAADTQYF
cdr3_nt: TGTGCCAGTAGCGAGCCGGGACTAGCAGCAGATACGCAGTATTTT

clone_size: few
d_call: NA
j_call: TRBJ2-6
v_call: TRBV29-1
cdr3_aa: CSVVGERANVLTF
cdr3_nt: TGCAGCGTTGTAGGGGAAAGGGCCAACGTCCTGACTTTC

clone_size: NA
d_call: TRBD1
j_call: TRBJ1-3
v_call: TRBV5-8
cdr3_aa: CASSPRQGAGNTIYF
cdr3_nt: TGTGCCAGCAGCCCTAGACAGGGCGCTGGAAACACCATATATTTT

clone_size: NA
d_call: NA
j_call: TRBJ1-2
v_call: TRBV29-1
cdr3_aa: CSVAVGSGYTF
cdr3_nt: TGCAGCGTTGCCGTGGGGAGTGGCTACACCTTC

clone_size: NA
d_call: TRBD2
j_call: TRBJ2-1
v_call: TRBV6-5
cdr3_aa: CASSYGAGGGYEQFF
cdr3_nt: TGTGCCAGCAGTTACGGAGCGGGGGGAGGGTATGAGCAGTTCTTC

clone_size: NA
d_call: TRBD1
j_call: TRBJ1-1
v_call: TRBV4-1
cdr3_aa: CASSQPPGQAPNTEAFF
cdr3_nt: TGCGCCAGCAGCCAACCGCCGGGACAGGCTCCTAACACTGAAGCTTTCTTT

clone_size: NA
d_call: NA
j_call: TRBJ1-1
v_call: TRBV5-1
cdr3_aa: CASSLSSGNTEAFF
cdr3_nt: TGCGCCAGCAGTCTATCGAGTGGGAACACTGAAGCTTTCTTT

clone_size: NA
d_call: NA
j_call: TRBJ2-7
v_call: TRBV5-1
cdr3_aa: CASSLDFEATYEQYF
cdr3_nt: TGCGCCAGCAGCTTGGACTTTGAGGCTACCTACGAGCAGTACTTC

clone_size: NA
d_call: NA
j_call: TRBJ1-2
v_call: TRBV27
cdr3_aa: CASSPTRGGHYGYTF
cdr3_nt: TGTGCCAGCAGTCCCACCCGAGGGGGACACTATGGCTACACCTTC

clone_size: NA
d_call: TRBD2
j_call: TRBJ2-1
v_call: TRBV6-5
cdr3_aa: CASRLGTSGYEQFF
cdr3_nt: TGTGCCAGCAGGTTGGGGACTAGCGGGTACGAGCAGTTCTTC

clone_size: medium-sized
d_call: NA
j_call: TRBJ1-1
v_call: TRBV5-1
cdr3_aa: CASSLNSIRGATEAFF
cdr3_nt: TGCGCCAGCAGCTTGAATTCGATTCGCGGGGCCACTGAAGCTTTCTTT

clone_size: NA
d_call: TRBD2
j_call: TRBJ2-3
v_call: TRBV9
cdr3_aa: CASSVTSGGFTDTQYF
cdr3_nt: TGTGCCAGCAGCGTGACTAGCGGGGGGTTCACAGATACGCAGTATTTT

clone_size: NA
d_call: TRBD1
j_call: TRBJ2-1
v_call: TRBV5-1
cdr3_aa: CASATRGNEQFF
cdr3_nt: TGCGCCAGCGCTACCAGGGGGAATGAGCAGTTCTTC

clone_size: NA
d_call: TRBD1
j_call: TRBJ1-1
v_call: TRBV29-1
cdr3_aa: CSVDLGQPTEAFF
cdr3_nt: TGCAGCGTTGACCTGGGACAGCCAACTGAAGCTTTCTTT

clone_size: once
d_call: TRBD1
j_call: TRBJ1-5
v_call: TRBV5-6
cdr3_aa: CASSRGQGVSQPQHF
cdr3_nt: TGTGCCAGCAGTCGGGGACAGGGGGTCAGTCAGCCCCAGCATTTT

clone_size: NA
d_call: NA
j_call: TRBJ2-1
v_call: TRBV30
cdr3_aa: CAWSVGGVGNNEQFF
cdr3_nt: TGTGCCTGGAGTGTAGGGGGGGTAGGAAACAATGAGCAGTTCTTC

clone_size: once
d_call: NA
j_call: TRBJ1-2
v_call: TRBV7-9
cdr3_aa: CASSLTGGGYGYTF
cdr3_nt: TGTGCCAGCAGTCTAACCGGGGGGGGATATGGCTACACCTTC

clone_size: NA
d_call: TRBD1
j_call: TRBJ2-2
v_call: TRBV18
cdr3_aa: CASSPLTGGESGELFF
cdr3_nt: TGTGCCAGCTCACCATTGACAGGGGGCGAATCCGGGGAGCTGTTTTTT

clone_size: NA
d_call: TRBD2
j_call: TRBJ2-2
v_call: TRBV5-5
cdr3_aa: CASSSLAATGELFF
cdr3_nt: TGTGCCAGCAGCTCCCTAGCGGCCACCGGGGAGCTGTTTTTT

clone_size: NA
d_call: NA
j_call: TRBJ2-7
v_call: TRBV11-2
cdr3_aa: CASSLEGAPLEQYF
cdr3_nt: TGTGCCAGCAGCTTAGAGGGAGCCCCCCTCGAGCAGTACTTC

clone_size: NA
d_call: TRBD1
j_call: TRBJ1-2
v_call: TRBV5-1
cdr3_aa: CASSSGQGRGYTF
cdr3_nt: TGCGCCAGCAGCTCCGGACAGGGTCGGGGCTACACCTTC